These 2 T cell receptor beta chains originate from one sample sequenced in a study of T cells expressing NK-cell markers (dated by TCRdb to the early 2020s). Preparation of the library involved 5' RACE. The sample was run on an Illumina HiSeq 2000. TCRdb reprocessed the reads and provides one entry for every CDR3 protein sequence; no DNA is given. This sample's table carries about half a million distinct CDR3 sequences. Together, the top ten hold 1.4% of the sample. The sample consisted of blood T cells: a sorted CD56 or NKG2C T cell subset, CD4+ or CD8+ T cells, or bulk PBMC T cells (not recorded which). These receptor sequences come from a woman in her 50s in good health. Donor details come from another sample of the same person, matched by shared clones.

V usage is TRBV20-1 and J usage is TRBJ2-3; TCRdb indicates TRBD1, and absent DNA this call remains unverified. The CDR3 loop spans 15 amino acids. CDR1 is DFQATT and CDR2 is SNEGSKA in the germline V gene (reference sequence). This CDR3 is CSARAFDRGTDTQYF.

The J gene is TRBJ2-4, the V gene TRBV12-3 or TRBV12-4; there is no DNA to check the TCRdb D call of TRBD2. This CDR3 is 16 amino acids long. The CDR3 spells CASRSGGNRAKNIQYF.